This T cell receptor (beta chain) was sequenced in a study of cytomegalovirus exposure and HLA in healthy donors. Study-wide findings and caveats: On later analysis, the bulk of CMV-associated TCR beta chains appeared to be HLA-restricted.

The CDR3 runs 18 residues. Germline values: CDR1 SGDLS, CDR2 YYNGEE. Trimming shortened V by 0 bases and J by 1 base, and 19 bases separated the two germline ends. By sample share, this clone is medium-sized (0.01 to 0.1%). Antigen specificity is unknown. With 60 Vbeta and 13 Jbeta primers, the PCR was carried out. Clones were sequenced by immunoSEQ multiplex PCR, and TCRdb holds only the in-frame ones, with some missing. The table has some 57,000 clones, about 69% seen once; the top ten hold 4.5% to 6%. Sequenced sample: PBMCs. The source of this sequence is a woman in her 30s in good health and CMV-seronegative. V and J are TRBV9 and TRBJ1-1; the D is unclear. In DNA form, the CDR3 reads TGTGCCAGCAGCGTAGCTACAAGGGCGGGCTCAGGGAACACTGAAGCTTTCTTT. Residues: CASSVATRAGSGNTEAFF.